This TCR beta chain appears in the sequencing data of a study of PD-1 blockade in mismatch repair-deficient tumors. Study information: Enrolled about 2013-2016, patients had progressing, pretreated mismatch repair-deficient cancers of approximately 13 types. Study-wide results and limits: Rapid post-treatment expansion, then contraction, generally preceding radiologic response, marked tumor-resident clones.

V shed 2 bases and J 6 bases; nucleotides not matched to a gene: 3. CDR3 size: 13 residues. The germline gives CDR1 SGHRS, CDR2 YFSETQ. Only a few counts were recorded for this clone. Its target is unknown. Sequenced by immunoSEQ multiplex PCR; TCRdb stores in-frame clones only, minus some. The sample lists more than 11,000 clones; roughly 84% were seen once. Indicated time point: approximately ten-day in vitro stimulation with candidate neoantigen peptide 4. The chain employs TRBV5-1 and TRBJ1-2; 8 bases are shared with TRBD1. The source material was cells cultured in vitro, sampled from a patient treated with pembrolizumab. This receptor was taken from an adult with mismatch repair-deficient cancer. CDR3 amino acids: CASSFQTGDGYTF. CDR3 bases: TGCGCCAGCAGCTTCCAGACAGGGGATGGCTACACCTTC.